Listed here is a single TCR beta chain. No cognate antigen has been identified for it. No much larger clonotype is one base removed from it; base qualities were not supplied. The data derive from a study of cytomegalovirus exposure and HLA in healthy donors listed by TCRdb under 2017. Regarding the research as a whole: An earlier analysis of under 600 of the donors reported more than 250 Gb of sequence data and around 110 million unique TCR beta sequences from about 180 million T cells. All discovery cohort repertoires had been generated using a single sequencing platform. About five DR-DQ haplotypes were treated as single units for association and clustering because of strong linkage in the cohort. The study combined high-throughput TCR immunosequencing, statistical association of individual TCRs with disease status, and machine learning to predict cytomegalovirus infection status. Among 300 to 500 genotyped donors of the cohort, an average of roughly 230,000 unique TCR beta nucleotide sequences was sequenced per donor, of which about 18% were non-productive. An early release covering roughly 580 HLA-typed donors comprised about 300 gigabases of sequencing data and roughly 86 million unique TCR sequences. A later analysis re-examined previously published TCR beta repertoires from more than 650 donors and added high-resolution HLA genotyping to investigate patterns of TCR occurrence. Donor age, sex, ethnicity and CMV serostatus were collected together with the repertoire data. Rather than drawing on any new phenotypic data, the later analysis identified candidate immune exposures from TCR beta sequences and the way those sequences occurred across donors. The study aimed to test whether cataloging public T cell receptors could reveal signatures of past pathogen exposure. An earlier analysis of several hundred of the donors applied high-throughput TCR beta sequencing to assess whether each TCR beta V gene segment acted as functional or pseudogenic. The study profiled the T cell repertoires of hundreds of subjects by immunosequencing and related them to cytomegalovirus serostatus. HLA typing included class I and class II loci at four-digit resolution. The genetic ancestry cluster associated with self-reported Caucasian donors included about 81% of the roughly 400 genotyped donors. In addition to the first cohort of 666 subjects, a separate validation cohort of approximately 130 different subjects was used. Typing coverage varied by locus: roughly 629-640 donors for A, B, C, DRB1 and DQB1; under 550 for DQA1; about 590 for DPA1; roughly 450 for DPB1. A later genetic analysis took genome-wide SNP genotypes for about 55% of the 666 donors and used that subset as a discovery cohort. Results and caveats for the whole study, not just this receptor: Because some donors lacked HLA typing at each locus, the association tests relied only on the typed subset. A later analysis reported that several top co-occurrence clusters appeared linked to parvovirus B19, influenza, CMV and Epstein-Barr virus. Correlated functional status among segregating V segments might reflect linkage disequilibrium, but an unknown experimental factor could not be ruled out. A later genetic analysis associated a missense DCLRE1C variant with V-gene and J-gene trimming of TCR beta chains, and an independent cohort replicated the association. It was suggested by the authors that the approach could potentially be generalized to other disease states and immunological phenotypes. Cytomegalovirus status was reported to be diagnosed by the classifier with high specificity and sensitivity in both the original and validation cohorts. Presence/absence analyses assumed roughly uniform sequencing depth across donors, an assumption that may not hold. Only TCR beta chains were sequenced in this cohort, and the absence of alpha or paired-chain data limited detectable features. Assigning TCR associations to individual alleles was difficult when HLA alleles, especially DR and DQ, strongly co-occurred. A few of the identified cytomegalovirus-associated TCR beta chains were confirmed in vitro to be specific for cytomegalovirus antigens. Because counts were too low, seventeen rarely observed V segments, including chromosome 9 orphons, were excluded from the earlier analysis of some 540 of the donors. While some public TCRs were present in many individuals, most TCR sequences turned up only very rarely across donors. A cluster of highly shared sequence variants was judged likely to be a technical artifact of the sequencing pipeline. The study listed 164 TCR beta chains as associated with cytomegalovirus. The 87-base-pair reads could not distinguish some IMGT-functional V segments, including TRBV6-2 and TRBV6-3, so those segments were excluded. A later analysis found that most CMV-associated TCR beta chains appeared HLA-restricted, with HLA associations seemingly driven largely by CMV exposure. In a later analysis, HLA-associated TCR beta chains were found to be more clonally expanded and to have lower generation probabilities than equally common non-associated chains. CMV serostatus was the only immune exposure information available for the cohort. According to a later analysis, TCR association rates differed among HLA loci, with DRB1 alleles showing the most associated TCRs and HLA-C alleles showing the fewest. Compared with the 666-donor mean, donors in an Asian-associated ancestry cluster had fewer N-insertions in productive TCRs, according to a later genetic analysis. Broadly in line with IMGT annotations, most TCR beta V segments showed up in productive rearrangements about 87% or about 30% of the time in an earlier analysis of several hundred of the donors. At a false discovery rate of 0.05, a later analysis linked under 20,000 TCR beta sequences to specific HLA alleles. A further reported finding was that TCR beta sequences accurately predicted the HLA-A and HLA-B alleles for most subjects in the first cohort.

In total, roughly 670 healthy bone marrow donors made up the cohort. At the time of sampling, all cohort members were nominally healthy, though unrecorded immune exposures were likely present. The donor tested CMV seronegative and was one of the 352 seronegative cohort members. A peripheral blood sample was collected from each donor, and TCR beta sequencing was performed on peripheral blood mononuclear cells. Genomic DNA extraction from the blood cell samples was performed with the Qiagen DNeasy Blood Extraction Kit. As encoded in the germline V gene, CDR1 is KGHSH while CDR2 is LQKENI. The CDR3 measures 14 amino acids from cysteine to phenylalanine. Just CDR3 DNA is preserved here, 42 bases in frame from base 1. V sheds 3 bases and J sheds 4 bases, leaving 13 bases between their ends. Libraries were constructed by the immunoSEQ multiplex PCR assay. For the multiplex PCR, a mixture combining 60 forward primers for TCR Vbeta segments and 13 reverse primers for TCR Jbeta segments was used. The CDR3 region of rearranged TCR beta genes was amplified from genomic DNA with a multiplex PCR assay. On the Illumina HiSeq System, the amplified TCR beta libraries were sequenced as 87-base-pair reads. The paper's processing steps were these. A later analysis tallied roughly 76 million unique TCR beta chains across the 640 or so repertoires, and approximately 12 million of those chains were shared by two or more donors. Raw reads were error-corrected and collapsed into unique sequences with a nearest-neighbor algorithm that merged closely related sequences to remove PCR and sequencing errors. To assign V, D and J gene segments, CDR3 sequences were aligned to IMGT reference sequences. For a sequence to be retained, a match of at least six nucleotides to both a V gene segment and a J gene segment was required. Rearrangements were called productive when the CDR3 lacked stop codons and stayed in frame with V and J; all others were non-productive. CDR3 was defined by IMGT convention, running from the second conserved V-encoded cysteine to the conserved J-encoded phenylalanine. The earlier analysis of 450 to 750 of the donors excluded any sequence lacking an unambiguous match to a single V gene segment. In an earlier analysis of 450 to 750 of the donors, a V segment was called functional when productive rearrangements were above 56.7%, and segregating when the standard deviation between donors exceeded 5%. A statistical classification framework was built to diagnose cytomegalovirus status from the catalog of TCR beta chain sequences. In a later analysis, TCR nucleotide sequences were compared against IMGT/GENE-DB human TR gene sequences so that V and J genes could be assigned. A later analysis assigned CDR3 sequences and most-parsimonious VDJ recombination scenarios with the TCRdist pipeline. A later analysis defined each TCR beta chain by its CDR3 amino acid sequence plus V-gene family, and excluded reads lacking a unique V-gene family. To address suspected cross-contamination and a sequencing artifact, a later analysis removed over 500 highly shared, low-generation-probability nucleotide sequences. A later analysis calculated a clonal expansion index for each public chain from normalized within-repertoire ranks of inferred template counts. In a later analysis, generation probabilities were computed using a VDJ recombination model fitted to out-of-frame rearrangements, and the results were checked against IGoR. Hypergeometric tests were used in a later analysis to score TCR-TCR, TCR-HLA and TCR-CMV co-occurrence, with a repertoire-size bias correction applied to the TCR pairs. In a later analysis, false discovery rates were estimated by permuting HLA or CMV assignments 20 times. In a later analysis, co-occurring TCRs were grouped using DBSCAN, and TCRdist sequence similarity was added for clustering within HLA-allele-positive subsets. Repertoires with fewer than 30,000 or more than 120,000 public chains, plus five repertoires with anomalous nucleotide sharing, were excluded from co-occurrence clustering. TCRdb holds this immuneACCESS table with in-frame rearrangements only. Some clones are missing; in checked studies, unresolved V genes explain under half, and the rest has no known cause. V and J calls and clone size are given by that table; D and trimming were obtained from the DNA. This sample gives 90,000 to 100,000 clones in total; roughly 81% of them show up just once. The top ten clones comprise about 1.5% of the sample.

The receptor comes from a man aged 35 to 55 in good health and CMV-seronegative. In this chain, TRBV18 is recombined with TRBJ2-7; no D gene is confidently identified. Sequenced sample: PBMCs. The CDR3 loop reads CASSPADTSYEQYF. The DNA sequence is given as TGTGCCAGCTCACCCGCAGACACCAGTTACGAGCAGTACTTC.